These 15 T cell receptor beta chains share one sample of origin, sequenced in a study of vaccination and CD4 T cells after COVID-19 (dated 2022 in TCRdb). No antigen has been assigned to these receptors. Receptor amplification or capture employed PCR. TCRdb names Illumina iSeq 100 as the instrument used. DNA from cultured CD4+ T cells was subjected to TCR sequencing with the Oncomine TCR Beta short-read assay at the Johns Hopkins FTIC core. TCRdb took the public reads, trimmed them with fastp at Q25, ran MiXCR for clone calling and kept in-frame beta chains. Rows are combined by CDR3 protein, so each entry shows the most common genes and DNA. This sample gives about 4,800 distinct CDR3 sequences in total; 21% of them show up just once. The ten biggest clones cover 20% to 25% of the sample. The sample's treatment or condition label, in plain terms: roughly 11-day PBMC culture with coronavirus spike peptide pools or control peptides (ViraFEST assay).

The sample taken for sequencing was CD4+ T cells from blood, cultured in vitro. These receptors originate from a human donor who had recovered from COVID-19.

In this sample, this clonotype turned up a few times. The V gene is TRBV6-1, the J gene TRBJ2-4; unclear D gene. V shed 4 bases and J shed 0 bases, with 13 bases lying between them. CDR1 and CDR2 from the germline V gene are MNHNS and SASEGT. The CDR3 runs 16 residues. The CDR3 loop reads CASSAYQRLAKNIQYF. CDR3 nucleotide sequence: TGTGCCAGCAGTGCCTATCAGAGGTTAGCCAAAAACATTCAGTACTTC.

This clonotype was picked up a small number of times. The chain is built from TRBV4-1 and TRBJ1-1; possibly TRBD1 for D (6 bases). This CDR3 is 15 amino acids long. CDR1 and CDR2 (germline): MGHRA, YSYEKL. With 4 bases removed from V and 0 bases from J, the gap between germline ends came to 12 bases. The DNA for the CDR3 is TGCGCCAGCAGCCCTAGACAGGATTTGAACACTGAAGCTTTCTTT. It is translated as CASSPRQDLNTEAFF.

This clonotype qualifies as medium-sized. DNA for the CDR3: TGTGCCAGCAGCTTAGGTCCGATTAGCCCCGGGGAGCTGTTTTTT. Translation gives CASSLGPISPGELFF. The chain couples TRBV7-8 to TRBJ2-2; no firm D call. The germline CDR1 and CDR2 sequences are SGHVS and FQNEAQ. Trimming shortened V by 1 base and J by 6 bases, and 12 bases separated the two germline ends. The CDR3 contains 15 residues.

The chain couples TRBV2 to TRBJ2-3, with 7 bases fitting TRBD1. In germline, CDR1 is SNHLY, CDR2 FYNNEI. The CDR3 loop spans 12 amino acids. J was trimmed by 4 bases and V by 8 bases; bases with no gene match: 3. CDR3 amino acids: CASVGTADTQYF. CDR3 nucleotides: TGTGCCAGCGTTGGGACAGCAGATACGCAGTATTTT.

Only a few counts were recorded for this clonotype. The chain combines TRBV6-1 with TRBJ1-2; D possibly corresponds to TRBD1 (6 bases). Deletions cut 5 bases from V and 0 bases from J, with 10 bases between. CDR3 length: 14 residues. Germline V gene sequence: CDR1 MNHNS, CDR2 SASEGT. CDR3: CASSRTDTNYGYTF. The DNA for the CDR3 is TGTGCCAGCAGTCGGACAGATACTAACTATGGCTACACCTTC.

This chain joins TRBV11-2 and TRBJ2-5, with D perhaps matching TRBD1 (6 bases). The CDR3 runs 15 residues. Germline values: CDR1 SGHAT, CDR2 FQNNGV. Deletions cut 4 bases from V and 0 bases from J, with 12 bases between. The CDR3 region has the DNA TGTGCCAGCAGCTCGCCAGACAGGTACCAAGAGACCCAGTACTTC. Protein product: CASSSPDRYQETQYF.

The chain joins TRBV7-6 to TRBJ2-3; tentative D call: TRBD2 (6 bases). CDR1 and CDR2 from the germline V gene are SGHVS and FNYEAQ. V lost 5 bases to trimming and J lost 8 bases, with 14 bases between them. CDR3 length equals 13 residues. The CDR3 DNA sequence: TGTGCCAGCAGCGCGGGAACCAGAGGTACGCAGTATTTT. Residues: CASSAGTRGTQYF.

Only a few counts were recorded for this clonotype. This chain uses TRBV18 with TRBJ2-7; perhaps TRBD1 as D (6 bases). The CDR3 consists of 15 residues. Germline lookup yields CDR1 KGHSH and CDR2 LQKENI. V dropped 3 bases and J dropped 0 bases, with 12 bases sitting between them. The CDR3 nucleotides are TGTGCCAGCTCACCGGTTTTGGACAGCTCCTACGAGCAGTACTTC. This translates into CASSPVLDSSYEQYF.

CDR3 nucleotide sequence: TGTGCCAGCAGTTTACTCATTACCGGGGAGCTGTTTTTT. Residues: CASSLLITGELFF. The V gene is TRBV12-3 or TRBV12-4, the J gene TRBJ2-2; D gene unclear. V was pared by 2 bases and J by 5 bases, with 6 bases between. The CDR3 has 13 residues.

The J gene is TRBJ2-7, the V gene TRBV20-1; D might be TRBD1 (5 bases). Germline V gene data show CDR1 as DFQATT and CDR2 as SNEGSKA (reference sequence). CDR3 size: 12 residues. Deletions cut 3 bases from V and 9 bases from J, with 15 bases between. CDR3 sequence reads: CSASLGQWGQYF. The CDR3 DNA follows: TGCAGTGCTAGCCTAGGACAATGGGGGCAGTACTTC.

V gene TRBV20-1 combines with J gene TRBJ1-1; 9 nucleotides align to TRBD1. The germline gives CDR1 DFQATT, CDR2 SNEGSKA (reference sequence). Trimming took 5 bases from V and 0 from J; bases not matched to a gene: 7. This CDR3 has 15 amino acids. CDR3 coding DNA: TGCAGTGCTGGGGGACAGGGAGGAATGAACACTGAAGCTTTCTTT. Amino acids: CSAGGQGGMNTEAFF.

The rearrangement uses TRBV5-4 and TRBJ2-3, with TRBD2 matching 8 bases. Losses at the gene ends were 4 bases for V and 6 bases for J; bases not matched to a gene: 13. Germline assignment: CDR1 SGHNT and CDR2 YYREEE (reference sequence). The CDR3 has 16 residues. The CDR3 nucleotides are TGTGCCAGCAGCGATGCGAGCGGGGGAGTACGGGATACGCAGTATTTT. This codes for CASSDASGGVRDTQYF.

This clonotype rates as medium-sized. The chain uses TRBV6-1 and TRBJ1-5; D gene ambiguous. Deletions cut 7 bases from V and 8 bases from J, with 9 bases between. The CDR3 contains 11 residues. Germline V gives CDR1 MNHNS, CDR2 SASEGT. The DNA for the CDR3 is TGTGCCAGCACCTCGGGTGAGCCCCAGCATTTT. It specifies CASTSGEPQHF.

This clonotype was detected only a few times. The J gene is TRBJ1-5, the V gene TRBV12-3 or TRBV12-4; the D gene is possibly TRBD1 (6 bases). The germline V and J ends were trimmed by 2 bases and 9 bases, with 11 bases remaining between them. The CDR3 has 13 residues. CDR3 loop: CASSLKGERPQHF. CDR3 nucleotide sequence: TGTGCCAGCAGTTTAAAGGGGGAGAGGCCCCAGCATTTT.

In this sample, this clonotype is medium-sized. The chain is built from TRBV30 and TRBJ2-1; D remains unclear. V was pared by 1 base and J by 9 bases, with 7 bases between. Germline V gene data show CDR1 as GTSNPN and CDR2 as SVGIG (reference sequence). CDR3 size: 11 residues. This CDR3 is CAWSAVAEQFF. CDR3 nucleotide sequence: TGTGCCTGGAGTGCCGTAGCTGAGCAGTTCTTC. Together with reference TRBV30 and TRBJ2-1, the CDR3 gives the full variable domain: SQTIHQWPATLVQPVGSPLSLECTVEGTSNPNLYWYRQAAGRGLQLLFYSVGIGQISSEVPQNLSASRPQDRQFILSSKKLLLSDSGFYLCAWSAVAEQFFGPGTRLTVL.